Each of the 15 T cell receptor beta chains below was sequenced from the same sample in a study of blood T cell repertoires in COVID-19. Only in-frame clones appear in the TCRdb table, and some are missing; sequencing was by immunoSEQ multiplex PCR. This table holds 65,000 to 95,000 clones, roughly 80% found once. The sample comprised peripheral blood. Receptors were obtained from a woman aged 40 to 49 with active or convalescent COVID-19.

This clone was observed a handful of times. The CDR3 here is CASSLDGPSYNEQFF. CDR3 DNA sequence: TGTGCCAGCAGCTTAGACGGTCCCTCCTACAATGAGCAGTTCTTC. J is TRBJ2-1 and V is TRBV11-3, with D uncertain. Germline assignment: CDR1 SGHNT and CDR2 YENEEA. CDR3 length: 15 residues. Deletions cut 0 bases from V and 0 bases from J, with 6 bases between.

This clone has just one count. This rearrangement joins TRBV11-2 to TRBJ2-3; D is undetermined. Germline loops: CDR1 SGHAT, CDR2 FQNNGV. The CDR3 is 14 residues long. V lost 0 bases, J lost 4 bases, and 8 bases lay in between. The CDR3 sequence is CASSLDRPADTQYF. Here the CDR3 DNA reads TGTGCCAGCAGCTTAGATCGCCCAGCAGATACGCAGTATTTT. The full variable domain, with the rest looked up from reference TRBV11-2 and TRBJ2-3, is EAGVAQSPRYKIIEKRQSVAFWCNPISGHATLYWYQQILGQGPKLLIQFQNNGVVDDSQLPKDRFSAERLKGVDSTLKIQPAKLEDSAVYLCASSLDRPADTQYFGPGTRLTVL.

V and J are TRBV18 and TRBJ2-1, with 7 bases matching TRBD1. The germline CDR1 and CDR2 sequences are KGHSH and LQKENI. The ends lost 6 bases at V and 8 bases at J; junction bases unmatched: 4. The CDR3 totals 12 residues. The DNA for the CDR3 is TGTGCCAGCTCGACCACAGGGGATGAGCAGTTCTTC. Translation: CASSTTGDEQFF. The full variable domain, completed using reference TRBV18 and TRBJ2-1, is NAGVMQNPRHLVRRRGQEARLRCSPMKGHSHVYWYRQLPEEGLKFMVYLQKENIIDESGMPKERFSAEFPKEGPSILRIQQVVRGDSAAYFCASSTTGDEQFFGPGTRLTVL.

This clone was found a few times. The sample holds other DNA sequences that translate to the same CDR3. The J gene is TRBJ2-5, the V gene TRBV28; 7 bases line up with TRBD1. The CDR3 runs to 15 residues. The V gene end was trimmed by 5 bases and the J gene end by 1 base; junction bases not matched to a gene: 7. The germline V gene encodes CDR1 MDHEN and CDR2 SYDVKM. The CDR3 DNA reads TGTGCCAGCAGTCCCCGGACAGGCGTCCAAGAGACCCAGTACTTC. Translating gives CASSPRTGVQETQYF.

In its sample, this clone was seen a few times. V and J are TRBV9 and TRBJ1-2; tentative D call: TRBD1 (5 bases). Deletions cut 2 bases from V and 8 bases from J, with 10 bases between. The CDR3 covers 12 residues. CDR1 is SGDLS and CDR2 is YYNGEE in the germline V gene. CDR3 coding DNA: TGTGCCAGCAGCGTGCGGGGCGGGGGCTACACCTTC. This encodes CASSVRGGGYTF. The full variable domain, its missing parts supplied by reference TRBV9 and TRBJ1-2, is DSGVTQTPKHLITATGQRVTLRCSPRSGDLSVYWYQQSLDQGLQFLIQYYNGEERAKGNILERFSAQQFPDLHSELNLSSLELGDSALYFCASSVRGGGYTFGSGTRLTVV.

The chain has TRBV7-9 and TRBJ2-1; 13 nucleotides align to TRBD2. CDR1 and CDR2 (germline): SEHNR, FQNEAQ (reference sequence). V was pared by 0 bases and J by 7 bases, with 9 bases of the junction left unmatched. The CDR3 contains 18 residues. DNA for the CDR3: TGTGCCAGCAGCTTAGCTACTAGCGGGAGGGCCTTTTCTAATGAGCAGTTCTTC. As protein: CASSLATSGRAFSNEQFF.

The chain has TRBV6-5 and TRBJ1-2; TRBD1 matches 8 bases. V shed 7 bases, J shed 12 bases, and the junction held 16 bases outside the gene matches. This CDR3 has 14 residues. Germline CDR1 and CDR2: MNHEY and SVGAGI. CDR3 sequence (DNA): TGTGCCAGCAATAACCGGGACAGGCGGATCCGGGACACCTTC. Translating gives CASNNRDRRIRDTF.

This chain links TRBV6-2 or TRBV6-3 with TRBJ1-4; 8 nucleotides match TRBD1. Per the germline V gene, CDR1 is MNHEY and CDR2 is SVGEGT. V dropped 5 bases and J dropped 5; count of bases not matched to a gene: 1. The length of the CDR3 is 13 residues. The CDR3 bases are TGTGCCAGCAGTAGGACAGGGAATGAAAAACTGTTTTTT. Its protein is CASSRTGNEKLFF.

This sequence joins TRBV7-2 and TRBJ1-3; D ambiguous. The V end was cut by 7 bases, the J end by 0 bases, with 13 bases between. This CDR3 has 15 residues. Per germline, CDR1 SGHTA and CDR2 FQGNSA. In DNA, the CDR3 is TGTGCCAGCACCTCAAACCACTACTCTGGAAACACCATATATTTT. Encoded protein: CASTSNHYSGNTIYF.

The V and J genes are TRBV14 and TRBJ1-6; weak D call: TRBD1 (6 bases). Germline values: CDR1 SGHDN, CDR2 FVKESK. V shed 4 bases and J shed 8 bases, with 21 bases lying between them. The length of the CDR3 is 17 residues. CDR3 coding DNA: TGTGCCAGCAGCCCGCACAGGGCCTCGGGCGGGTATTCACCCCTCCACTTT. Its translation: CASSPHRASGGYSPLHF.

This chain uses TRBV14 with TRBJ2-7; the D gene is possibly TRBD2 (5 bases). Trimming took 5 bases from V and 4 from J, leaving 9 bases between them. From germline, CDR1 is SGHDN and CDR2 FVKESK. The CDR3 contains 12 residues. CDR3 nucleotides: TGTGCCAGCAGCTCAAGCGGTTACGAGCAGTACTTC. As protein: CASSSSGYEQYF.

The sample holds one count of this clone. This chain uses TRBV29-1 with TRBJ1-1; D is undetermined. The V end lost 4 bases, the J end lost 3 bases, and 12 bases lay between the germline ends. This CDR3 contains 13 residues. Germline CDR1 reads SQVTM; CDR2 reads ANQGSEA. The CDR3 bases are TGCAGCGTTGTTTCGGTCGTTGACACTGAAGCTTTCTTT. It is translated as CSVVSVVDTEAFF.

Only one count was recorded for this clone. The chain combines TRBV9 with TRBJ2-3; weak D call: TRBD2 (6 bases). From germline, CDR1 is SGDLS and CDR2 YYNGEE. The CDR3 extends over 15 amino acids. The ends were cut back, 3 bases at V and 2 bases at J, with 13 bases in the middle. This chain's CDR3 is CASSERAGNTDTQYF. As DNA, the CDR3 is TGTGCCAGCAGCGAACGAGCGGGCAACACAGATACGCAGTATTTT.

V usage is TRBV2 and J usage is TRBJ2-5; perhaps TRBD1 as D (6 bases). V gave up 6 bases and J gave up 7 bases, with 15 bases separating them. CDR3 length: 13 amino acids. Germline-derived CDR1 and CDR2 are SNHLY and FYNNEI. The CDR3 is CASSPTGGVTQYF. The CDR3 region has the DNA TGTGCCAGCAGCCCGACTGGGGGCGTGACCCAGTACTTC.

In this sample, this clone turned up once. The chain recombines TRBV6-5 with TRBJ2-2; D possibly corresponds to TRBD2 (7 bases). The germline CDR1 and CDR2 sequences are MNHEY and SVGAGI. This CDR3 has 15 amino acids. Trimming stripped 7 bases from V and 3 bases from J, with 15 bases between. CDR3 sequence (DNA): TGTGCCAGCACCCTTAGAGGGGGGGACACCGGGGAGCTGTTTTTT. This translates into CASTLRGGDTGELFF.